The 13 T cell receptor beta chains presented below share a single source sample, sequenced in a study of cytomegalovirus exposure and HLA in healthy donors. PCR employed 60 Vbeta and 13 Jbeta primers. This table comes from immunoSEQ multiplex PCR, and its TCRdb copy is limited to in-frame clones, with some not included. The repertoire consists of some 180,000 clones, with about 77% occurring once and the leading ten covering 2.5% to 3%. Sequenced input: PBMCs. These receptors were collected from a female donor in good health and CMV-seronegative.

The chain uses TRBV2 and TRBJ1-6; weak D call: TRBD1 (6 bases). Per germline, CDR1 SNHLY and CDR2 FYNNEI. The V gene lost 7 bases and the J gene lost 9 bases, with 19 bases spanning the gap. The CDR3 contains 15 residues. CDR3 protein: CASKVSMQGTSPLHF. CDR3 DNA sequence: TGTGCCAGCAAGGTCTCGATGCAGGGGACTTCACCCCTCCACTTT.

In this sample, this clone turned up a few times. This rearrangement joins TRBV27 to TRBJ2-7; the match to TRBD2 covers 8 bases. The CDR3 totals 14 residues. Per germline, CDR1 MNHEY and CDR2 SMNVEV (reference sequence). The V gene end was trimmed by 3 bases and the J gene end by 5 bases; junction bases not matched to a gene: 6. The CDR3 bases are TGTGCCAGCAGTTTGCGGGAGGCCGGGGACGAGCAGTACTTC. The encoded protein is CASSLREAGDEQYF.

This clone was picked up a small number of times. The chain carries TRBV7-2 and TRBJ1-1; 9 bases line up with TRBD1. CDR3 length equals 15 residues. J gave up 8 bases and V 3 bases, and 10 bases lay outside the gene matches. The germline V gene encodes CDR1 SGHTA and CDR2 FQGNSA. DNA of the CDR3: TGTGCCAGCAGCTTCTCTATGGCCGGGACAGGGGAAGCTTTCTTT. Its translation: CASSFSMAGTGEAFF.

V gene TRBV4-2 combines with J gene TRBJ2-3, with D perhaps TRBD1 (6 bases). V lost 3 bases to trimming and J lost 0 bases, with 16 bases between them. Germline V lookup: CDR1 LGHNA, CDR2 YNFKEQ. The CDR3 length is 17 residues. This CDR3 reads CASSQDPQGPSTDTQYF. The CDR3 DNA is TGTGCCAGCAGCCAGGACCCCCAGGGGCCAAGCACAGATACGCAGTATTTT.

The chain couples TRBV14 to TRBJ2-7, with TRBD1 matching 7 bases. CDR1 is SGHDN, CDR2 FVKESK, per germline. This CDR3 region has 15 residues. With V trimmed by 1 base and J by 2 bases, 5 bases remained unmatched. The CDR3 bases are TGTGCCAGCAGCCAAGGGACAGGACCTGCCTACGAGCAGTACTTC. Translation gives CASSQGTGPAYEQYF. Looking up the rest from reference TRBV14 and TRBJ2-7 gives the full variable domain: EAGVTQFPSHSVIEKGQTVTLRCDPISGHDNLYWYRRVMGKEIKFLLHFVKESKQDESGMPNNRFLAERTGGTYSTLKVQPAELEDSGVYFCASSQGTGPAYEQYFGPGTRLTVT.

This chain links TRBV4-1 with TRBJ1-1; perhaps TRBD1 as D (5 bases). CDR3 size: 14 residues. V was shortened by 0 bases and J by 4 bases, with 9 bases between the two germline ends. CDR1 and CDR2 (germline): MGHRA, YSYEKL. In nucleotides, the CDR3 is TGCGCCAGCAGCCAAGAGGTACAGGTCACTGAAGCTTTCTTT. Protein: CASSQEVQVTEAFF.

The table lists this clone with a count of one. This chain joins TRBV25-1 and TRBJ2-7; 7 bases are a match to TRBD1. This CDR3 is built from 16 residues. Germline lookup yields CDR1 MGHDK and CDR2 SYGVNS. J was trimmed by 3 bases and V by 2 bases; bases with no gene match: 10. CDR3 sequence: CASSETGQARLYEQYF. The CDR3 DNA reads as TGTGCCAGCAGTGAAACCGGACAGGCCAGACTCTACGAGCAGTACTTC.

The gene calls are TRBV7-6 and TRBJ1-4, with TRBD1 matching 8 bases. Germline V CDR1 and CDR2: SGHVS, FNYEAQ. This CDR3 is built from 16 residues. Losses at the gene ends were 5 bases for V and 3 bases for J; bases not matched to a gene: 8. CDR3 sequence reads: CASSIDRGTANEKLFF. The CDR3, as DNA: TGTGCCAGCAGCATTGACAGGGGTACAGCTAATGAAAAACTGTTTTTT.

The chain has TRBV5-1 and TRBJ2-5; 8 bases are a match to TRBD2. The DNA end is a closer match to TRBJ2-7, so the J assignment may be wrong. There are 14 residues in the CDR3. In germline, CDR1 is SGHRS, CDR2 YFSETQ. The CDR3, as DNA: TGCGCCAGCAGCCCAGGGACTAGTATTTACGAGCAGTACTTC. It translates to CASSPGTSIYEQYF.

This clone was detected a few times. The chain uses TRBV13 and TRBJ2-1; 9 bases are shared with TRBD1. The germline CDR1 and CDR2 sequences are PRHDT and FYEKMQ (reference sequence). This CDR3 region has 16 residues. Trimming at V came to 5 bases and at J to 3 bases, leaving 8 bases not matched to a gene. The CDR3 DNA reads TGTGCCAGCAGCCGGCTCGGACAGGGGTTCTACAATGAGCAGTTCTTC. It encodes CASSRLGQGFYNEQFF.

This clone was seen more than once but under ten times. This chain links TRBV7-9 with TRBJ2-7, with D possibly being TRBD2 (6 bases). The CDR3 extends over 14 amino acids. The germline V gene encodes CDR1 SEHNR and CDR2 FQNEAQ (reference sequence). V was shortened by 8 bases and J by 2 bases, with 16 bases between the two germline ends. The CDR3 is CASLEAGGAYEQYF. The CDR3 bases are TGTGCCAGCTTAGAGGCCGGCGGGGCCTACGAGCAGTACTTC.

This chain links TRBV27 with TRBJ2-5; D might be TRBD1 (6 bases). The CDR3 extends over 15 amino acids. V lost 2 bases and J 7 bases, leaving 17 bases between the germline ends. Germline CDR1 is MNHEY and CDR2 is SMNVEV (reference sequence). The CDR3 is CASSLESSGVGTQYF. CDR3 bases: TGTGCCAGCAGTTTAGAGAGTTCAGGGGTTGGGACCCAGTACTTC.

The chain recombines TRBV15 with TRBJ1-4; tentative D call: TRBD1 (6 bases). Trimming removed 2 bases at V and 0 bases at J, with 16 bases between. Germline assignment: CDR1 LNHNV and CDR2 YYDKDF (reference sequence). This CDR3 has 18 residues. Written as DNA, the CDR3 is TGTGCCACCAGCAGAAACCCTGGACAGCTTGCAACTAATGAAAAACTGTTTTTT. Encoded protein: CATSRNPGQLATNEKLFF.